This T cell receptor (beta chain) was captured in a study of blood T cell repertoires in COVID-19. Germline V gene data show CDR1 as KGHSH and CDR2 as LQKENI. J was trimmed by 7 bases and V by 2 bases; bases with no gene match: 4. This CDR3 region has 14 residues. TCRdb's copy holds only in-frame clones and misses some; the assay was immunoSEQ multiplex PCR. The sample lists 95,000 to 110,000 clones; about 88% were seen once. The source is a human donor in a cohort sampled during active COVID-19. The specimen sequenced was peripheral blood. The rearrangement links TRBV18 to TRBJ1-5; 8 bases match TRBD1. The CDR3 nucleotides read TGTGCCAGCTCACCAGGACAGGGTGCGCAGCCCCAGCATTTT. Residues: CASSPGQGAQPQHF.